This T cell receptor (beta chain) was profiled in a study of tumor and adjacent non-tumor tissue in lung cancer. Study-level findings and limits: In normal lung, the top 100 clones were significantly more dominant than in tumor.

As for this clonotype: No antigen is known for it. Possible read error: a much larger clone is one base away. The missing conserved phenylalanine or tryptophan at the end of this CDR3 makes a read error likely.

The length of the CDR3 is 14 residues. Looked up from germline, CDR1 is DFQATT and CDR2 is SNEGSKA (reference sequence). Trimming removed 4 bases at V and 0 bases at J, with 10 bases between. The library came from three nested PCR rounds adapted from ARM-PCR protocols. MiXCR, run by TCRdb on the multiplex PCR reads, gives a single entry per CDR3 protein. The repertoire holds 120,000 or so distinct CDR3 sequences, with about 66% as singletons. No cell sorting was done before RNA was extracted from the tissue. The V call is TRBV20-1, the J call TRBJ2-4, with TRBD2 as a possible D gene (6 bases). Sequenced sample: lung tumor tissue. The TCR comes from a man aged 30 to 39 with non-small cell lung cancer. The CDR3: CSAKAGVAKNIQYI. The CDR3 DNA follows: TGCAGTGCTAAAGCGGGTGTAGCCAAAAACATTCAGTACATC.